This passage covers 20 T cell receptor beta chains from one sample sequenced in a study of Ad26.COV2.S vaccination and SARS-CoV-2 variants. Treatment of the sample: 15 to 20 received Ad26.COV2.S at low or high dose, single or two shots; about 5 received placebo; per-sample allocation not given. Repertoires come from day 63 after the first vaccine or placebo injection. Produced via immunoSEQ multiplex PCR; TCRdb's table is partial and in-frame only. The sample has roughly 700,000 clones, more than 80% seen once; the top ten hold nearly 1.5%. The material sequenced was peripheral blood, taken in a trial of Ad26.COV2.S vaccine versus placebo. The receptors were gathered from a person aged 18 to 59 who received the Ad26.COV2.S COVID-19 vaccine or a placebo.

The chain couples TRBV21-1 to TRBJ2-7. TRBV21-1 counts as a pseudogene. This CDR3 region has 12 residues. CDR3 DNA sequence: TGTGCCACTAGATCTGGACGACGCGAGCAGTACTTC. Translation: CATRSGRREQYF.

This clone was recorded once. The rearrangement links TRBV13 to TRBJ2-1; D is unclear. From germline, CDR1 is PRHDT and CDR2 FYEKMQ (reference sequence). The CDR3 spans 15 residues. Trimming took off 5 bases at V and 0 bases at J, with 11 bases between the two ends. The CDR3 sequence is CASSDRAGSYNEQFF. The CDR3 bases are TGTGCCAGCAGCGACCGAGCAGGCTCCTACAATGAGCAGTTCTTC.

CDR3 loop: CASSLDREDEQFF. The CDR3 DNA is TGCGCCAGCAGCTTAGACAGGGAGGATGAGCAGTTCTTC. This rearrangement joins TRBV5-1 to TRBJ2-1; a possible D gene is TRBD1 (7 bases). The germline V gene has CDR1 SGHRS and CDR2 YFSETQ. Trimming took off 2 bases at V and 8 bases at J, with 11 bases between the two ends. The CDR3 runs to 13 residues.

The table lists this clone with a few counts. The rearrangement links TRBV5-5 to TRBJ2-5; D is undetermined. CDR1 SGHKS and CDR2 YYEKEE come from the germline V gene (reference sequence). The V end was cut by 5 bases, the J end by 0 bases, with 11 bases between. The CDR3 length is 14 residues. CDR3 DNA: TGTGCCAGCAGTCCAACAGTGTACCAAGAGACCCAGTACTTC. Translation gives CASSPTVYQETQYF.

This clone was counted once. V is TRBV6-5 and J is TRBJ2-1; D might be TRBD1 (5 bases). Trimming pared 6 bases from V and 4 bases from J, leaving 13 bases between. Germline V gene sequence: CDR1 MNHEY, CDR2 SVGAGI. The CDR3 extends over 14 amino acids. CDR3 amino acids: CASRPLGVYNEQFF. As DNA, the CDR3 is TGTGCCAGCAGACCCCTAGGGGTTTACAATGAGCAGTTCTTC.

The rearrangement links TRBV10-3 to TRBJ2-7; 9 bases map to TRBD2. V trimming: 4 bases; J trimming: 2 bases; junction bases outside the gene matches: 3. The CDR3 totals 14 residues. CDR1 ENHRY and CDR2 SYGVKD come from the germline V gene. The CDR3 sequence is CAISGTSVPYEQYF. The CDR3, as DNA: TGTGCCATCAGTGGGACTAGCGTCCCCTACGAGCAGTACTTC.

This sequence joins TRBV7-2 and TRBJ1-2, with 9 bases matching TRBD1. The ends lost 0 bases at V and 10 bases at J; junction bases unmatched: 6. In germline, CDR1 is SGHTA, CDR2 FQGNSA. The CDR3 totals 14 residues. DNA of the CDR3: TGTGCCAGCAGCTTAGCGGACAGGGGATTCCTCTACACCTTC. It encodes CASSLADRGFLYTF.

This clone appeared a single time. CDR3: CASREGITEAFF. CDR3 DNA: TGTGCCAGCCGGGAGGGAATCACTGAAGCTTTCTTT. J is TRBJ1-1 and V is TRBV6-5; D is uncertain. The CDR3 totals 12 residues. Germline V lookup: CDR1 MNHEY, CDR2 SVGAGI. V was cut by 8 bases and J by 4 bases, with 11 bases left in between.

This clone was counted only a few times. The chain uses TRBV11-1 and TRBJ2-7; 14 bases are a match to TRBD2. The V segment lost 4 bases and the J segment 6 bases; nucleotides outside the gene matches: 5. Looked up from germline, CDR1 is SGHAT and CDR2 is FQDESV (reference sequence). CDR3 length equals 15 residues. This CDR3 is CASSSGGLAGAEQYF. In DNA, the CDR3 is TGTGCCAGCAGCTCGGGGGGACTAGCGGGAGCCGAGCAGTACTTC.

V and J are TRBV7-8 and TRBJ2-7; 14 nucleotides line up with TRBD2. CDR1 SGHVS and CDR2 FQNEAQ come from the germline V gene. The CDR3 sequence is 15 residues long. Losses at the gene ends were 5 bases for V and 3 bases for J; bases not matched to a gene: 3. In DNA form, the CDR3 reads TGTGCCAGCAGCCTAGGGACTAGCGGGAGCTACGAGCAGTACTTC. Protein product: CASSLGTSGSYEQYF.

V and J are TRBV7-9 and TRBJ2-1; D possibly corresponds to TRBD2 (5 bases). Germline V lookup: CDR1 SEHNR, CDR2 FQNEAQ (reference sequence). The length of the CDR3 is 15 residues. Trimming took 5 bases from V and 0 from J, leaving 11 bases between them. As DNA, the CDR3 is TGTGCCAGCAGCACCCGGGAAAGCTCCTACAATGAGCAGTTCTTC. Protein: CASSTRESSYNEQFF.

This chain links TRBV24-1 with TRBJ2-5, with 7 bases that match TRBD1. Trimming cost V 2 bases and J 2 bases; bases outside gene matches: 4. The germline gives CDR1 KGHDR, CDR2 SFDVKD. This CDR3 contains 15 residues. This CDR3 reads CATSDSTGKQETQYF. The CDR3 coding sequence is TGTGCCACCAGTGATTCGACAGGGAAGCAAGAGACCCAGTACTTC.

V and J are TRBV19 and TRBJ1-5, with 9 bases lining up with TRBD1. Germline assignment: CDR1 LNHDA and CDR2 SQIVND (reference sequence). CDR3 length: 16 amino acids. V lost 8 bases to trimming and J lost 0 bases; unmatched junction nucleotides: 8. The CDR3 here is CASHLDRGYSNQPQHF. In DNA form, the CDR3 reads TGTGCCAGTCATTTGGACAGGGGTTATAGCAATCAGCCCCAGCATTTT.

The CDR3, as DNA: TGTGCCAGCAGCCGAGCGTCTGGAAACACCATATATTTT. Encoded protein: CASSRASGNTIYF. This chain links TRBV6-5 with TRBJ1-3, with no clear D. Germline-derived CDR1 and CDR2 are MNHEY and SVGAGI. The germline V and J ends were trimmed by 6 bases and 1 base, with 7 bases remaining between them. The length of the CDR3 is 13 residues.

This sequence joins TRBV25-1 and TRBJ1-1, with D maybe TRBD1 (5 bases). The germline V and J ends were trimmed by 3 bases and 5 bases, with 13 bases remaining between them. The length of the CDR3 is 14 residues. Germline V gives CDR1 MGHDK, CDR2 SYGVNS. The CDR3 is CASSDEGKGTEAFF. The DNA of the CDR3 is TGTGCCAGCAGTGACGAGGGGAAGGGGACTGAAGCTTTCTTT.

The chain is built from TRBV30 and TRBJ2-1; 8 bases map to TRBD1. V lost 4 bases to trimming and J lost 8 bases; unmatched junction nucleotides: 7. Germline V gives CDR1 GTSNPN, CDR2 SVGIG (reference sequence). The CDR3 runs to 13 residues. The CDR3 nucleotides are TGTGCCTGGACTCCCGGACAGGGTTATGAGCAGTTCTTC. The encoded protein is CAWTPGQGYEQFF.

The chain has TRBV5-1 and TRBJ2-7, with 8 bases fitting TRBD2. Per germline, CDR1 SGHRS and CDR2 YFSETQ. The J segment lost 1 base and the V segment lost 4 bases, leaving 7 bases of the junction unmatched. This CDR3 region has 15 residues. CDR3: CASSTGSGMSYEQYF. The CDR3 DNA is TGCGCCAGCAGCACCGGTAGCGGGATGTCCTACGAGCAGTACTTC.

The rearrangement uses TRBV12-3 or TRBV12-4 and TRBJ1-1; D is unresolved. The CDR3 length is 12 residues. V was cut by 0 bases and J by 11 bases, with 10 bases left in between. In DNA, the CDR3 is TGTGCCAGCAGTTTAGCAACAGCTTTTGCTTTCTTT. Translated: CASSLATAFAFF.

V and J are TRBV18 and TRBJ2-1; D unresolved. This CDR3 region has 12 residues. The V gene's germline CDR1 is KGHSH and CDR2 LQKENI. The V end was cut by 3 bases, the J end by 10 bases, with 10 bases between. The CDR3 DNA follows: TGTGCCAGCTCACCGACCCTAGGCGAGCAGTTCTTC. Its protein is CASSPTLGEQFF.

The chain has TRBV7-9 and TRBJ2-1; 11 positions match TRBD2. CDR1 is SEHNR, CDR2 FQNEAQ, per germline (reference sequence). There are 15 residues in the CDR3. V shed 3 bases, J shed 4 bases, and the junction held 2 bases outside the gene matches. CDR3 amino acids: CASSFGTSGYNEQFF. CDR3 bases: TGTGCCAGCAGCTTCGGGACTAGCGGTTACAATGAGCAGTTCTTC.